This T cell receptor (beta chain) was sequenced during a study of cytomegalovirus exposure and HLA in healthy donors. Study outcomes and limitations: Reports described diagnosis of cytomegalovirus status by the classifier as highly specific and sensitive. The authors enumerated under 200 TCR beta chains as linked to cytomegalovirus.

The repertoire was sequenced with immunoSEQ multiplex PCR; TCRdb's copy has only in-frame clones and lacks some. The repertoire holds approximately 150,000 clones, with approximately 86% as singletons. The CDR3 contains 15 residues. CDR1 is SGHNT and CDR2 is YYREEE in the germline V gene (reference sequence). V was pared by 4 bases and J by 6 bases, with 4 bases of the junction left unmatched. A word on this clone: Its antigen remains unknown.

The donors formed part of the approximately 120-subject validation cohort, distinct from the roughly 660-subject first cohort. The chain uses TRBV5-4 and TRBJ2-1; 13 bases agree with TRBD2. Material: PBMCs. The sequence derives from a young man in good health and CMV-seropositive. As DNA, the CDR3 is TGTGCCAGCAGCCCTGGACTAGCGGGGGTCAATGAGCAGTTCTTC. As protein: CASSPGLAGVNEQFF.